A selection of T cell receptor beta chains follows, all from one sample in a study of blood T cells in healthy people across ages. TCRdb analysed the 5' RACE reads with MiXCR anew, one entry per CDR3 protein. The sample consists of about 800,000 distinct CDR3 sequences, approximately 25% of them appearing once. Separately, the same data were catalogued under a study of T cells of mothers and their children.

Sequencing was done on a sample of blood. The source is a boy younger than 18 in good health. The CDR3 runs from the conserved cysteine through the conserved F or W. D genes are given only for firm matches. Some rows mark clone size as missing; the rest say once, few, many or name a class of expanded clone.

j_call v_call clone_size d_call cdr3_nt cdr3_aa
TRBJ2-5 TRBV12-3/TRBV12-4 few TRBD1 TGTGCCAGCAGTTTGAGGACAGGTACCGGGACCCAGTACTTC CASSLRTGTGTQYF
TRBJ1-1 TRBV9 - TRBD1 TGTGCCAGCAGCGCCCAGGGGGGGAGGACTGAAGCTTTCTTT CASSAQGGRTEAFF
TRBJ2-1 TRBV28 - - TGTGCCAGCAGGGATGAGCGGGACAGCCCCTACAATGAGCAGTTCTTC CASRDERDSPYNEQFF
TRBJ1-3 TRBV12-3/TRBV12-4 - - TGTGCCAGCAGTGGCTACAGGGCCAGCTCTGGAAACACCATATATTTT CASSGYRASSGNTIYF
TRBJ1-5 TRBV3-1 - - TGTGCCAGCAGCCAAGTTTGTCCCCAGCATTTT CASSQVCPQHF
TRBJ2-5 TRBV12-2 - - TGTGCAAGTCGCCCCGGACTACCTTCAGATAAGGACCAAGAGACCCAGTACTTC CASRPGLPSDKDQETQYF
TRBJ2-3 TRBV6-1 - - TGTGCCAGCAGTGAAGCCAGCGGGCTCACAGATACGCAGTATTTT CASSEASGLTDTQYF
TRBJ2-3 TRBV20-1 - - TGCAGTGCTAGAGATCTAGGGGAGTCCACAGATACGCAGTATTTT CSARDLGESTDTQYF
TRBJ2-5 TRBV11-2 - - TGTGCCAGCAGCCCGAACCGGGACTACCAAGAGACCCAGTACTTC CASSPNRDYQETQYF
TRBJ2-3 TRBV21-1 - - TGTGCCAGCAATAACCAGGGTTGGCGGGAAAATAGCACAGATACGCAGTATTTT CASNNQGWRENSTDTQYF
TRBJ2-1 TRBV20-1 few - TGCAGTGCTAGAGATCGGGGAACGGGGCAGTTCTTC CSARDRGTGQFF